These T cell receptor beta chains were read from a single sample in a study of CD8+ T cells in alopecia areata. The method was immunoSEQ multiplex PCR; TCRdb's version includes in-frame clones alone and lacks a portion of them. In the table there are 190,000 or so clones, around 60% of which are singletons. The material was CD8+ T cells sorted from blood, obtained at week 24, from a patient treated with tofacitinib. The receptors come from a human donor with alopecia areata. The CDR3 runs from the conserved cysteine through the conserved F or W. The D gene is left open where the match is weak. Only part of the rows carry a size: once, few, many, or a class if the clone is expanded.

TRBD2 | TRBJ2-5 | TRBV5-6 | NA | TGTGCCAGCAGCTTAGGTCGGGGGGCCCAGTACTTC | CASSLGRGAQYF
TRBD1 | TRBJ2-7 | TRBV29-1 | NA | TGCAGCGTTGAGACAAGACAGGGCAAATCCTACGAGCAGTACTTC | CSVETRQGKSYEQYF
TRBD2 | TRBJ2-5 | TRBV7-2 | NA | TGTGCCAGCAGCTTAGAAGCCTTGGCGGGGGTACAAGAGACCCAGTACTTC | CASSLEALAGVQETQYF
TRBD1 | TRBJ1-3 | TRBV30 | NA | TGTGCCTGGAGTACAGGGGGCCGAAACACCATATATTTT | CAWSTGGRNTIYF
TRBD2 | TRBJ2-7 | TRBV7-8 | few | TGTGCCAGCAGCTTAGCAGCAGCGGGAGACTTCTACGAGCAGTACTTC | CASSLAAAGDFYEQYF
TRBD2 | TRBJ2-1 | TRBV29-1 | few | TGCAGCGTTGTGGGACTAGCGGGGGGGAGGGCCAATGAGCAGTTCTTC | CSVVGLAGGRANEQFF
TRBD1 | TRBJ2-7 | TRBV27 | few | TGTGCCACAACAACACGGACAGGTAGCTCCTACGAGCAGTACTTC | CATTTRTGSSYEQYF
NA | TRBJ2-2 | TRBV7-9 | NA | TGTGCCAGCAGCTTAAACCAGAACACCGGGGAGCTGTTTTTT | CASSLNQNTGELFF
TRBD2 | TRBJ2-7 | TRBV10-3 | NA | TGTGCCACCGAGACTAGCACCTACGAGCAGTACTTC | CATETSTYEQYF
NA | TRBJ2-2 | TRBV6-4 | NA | TGTGCCAGCAGTGACGGCGGGACGGACACCGGGGAGCTGTTTTTT | CASSDGGTDTGELFF
TRBD2 | TRBJ2-1 | TRBV5-1 | NA | TGCGCCAGCAGCTCGAGACTAGCGGGGTATGAGCAGTTCTTC | CASSSRLAGYEQFF
NA | TRBJ2-5 | TRBV20-1 | NA | TGCAGTGCTAGTGGTGGGGAGACCCAGTACTTC | CSASGGETQYF
NA | TRBJ2-2 | TRBV4-1 | few | TGCGCCAGCAGCCAAGGCGGGGAGCTGTTTTTT | CASSQGGELFF
NA | TRBJ1-1 | TRBV4-2 | NA | TGTGCCAGCAGCCAAGATGGAGGGGTCACTGAAGCTTTCTTT | CASSQDGGVTEAFF
TRBD2 | TRBJ2-7 | TRBV6-6 | once | TGTGCCAGCGAGGGGAGGGTCCGCTCCTACGAGCAGTACTTC | CASEGRVRSYEQYF
NA | TRBJ2-5 | TRBV23-1 | NA | TGCGCCAGCAGTCAATCTGGGGGTGGCATAACGGAGACCCAGTACTTC | CASSQSGGGITETQYF
TRBD1 | TRBJ2-7 | TRBV2 | NA | TGTGCCAGCACCGGGACAGGGGGAACCTACGAGCAGTACTTC | CASTGTGGTYEQYF
NA | TRBJ2-3 | TRBV30 | NA | TGTGCCTGGAGTTATGGACTGAGTAGCACAGATACGCAGTATTTT | CAWSYGLSSTDTQYF
NA | TRBJ2-1 | TRBV14 | NA | TGTGCCAGCAGCCAAGATCGGTTTGATGAGCAGTTCTTC | CASSQDRFDEQFF
TRBD1 | TRBJ1-1 | TRBV7-8 | NA | TGTGCCAGCAGCTTAGGGGGGACAGGACTGGGCGCTGAAGCTTTCTTT | CASSLGGTGLGAEAFF
NA | TRBJ1-1 | TRBV29-1 | NA | TGCAGCGTTGATATGGGACTCCACACTGAAGCTTTCTTT | CSVDMGLHTEAFF